These T cell receptor beta chains were read from a single sample in a study of blood T cell repertoires in COVID-19. Method: immunoSEQ multiplex PCR; TCRdb's copy keeps in-frame clones and lacks some. The repertoire holds fewer than 20,000 clones, with approximately 89% as singletons. The sample was PBMCs or T cells enriched from blood (not recorded which). These receptors all stem from a woman aged 30 to 39 who had recovered from COVID-19. Each CDR3 is given with its conserved first and last residue. The order of the fields is V gene, D gene, J gene, clone size, CDR3 DNA, CDR3 protein. The D gene is left open where the match is weak. A clone size is listed for some rows: how often the clone was seen (once, few, many), or a class if it is expanded.

TRBV5-6	.	TRBJ1-6	.	TGTGCCAGCAGCTTGCCAGGGACTGATTCACCCCTCCACTTT	CASSLPGTDSPLHF
TRBV18	.	TRBJ1-1	.	TGTGCCAGCTCACCACCGGGACAGAACACTGAAGCTTTCTTT	CASSPPGQNTEAFF
TRBV6-5	TRBD1	TRBJ1-4	.	TGTGCCAGCAGCCCAGGGACAGGGGGCGTTGAAAAACTGTTTTTT	CASSPGTGGVEKLFF
TRBV11-2	TRBD1	TRBJ1-3	few	TGTGCCAGCAGCTTCACAAGGGGGCTTAACTCTGGAAACACCATATATTTT	CASSFTRGLNSGNTIYF
TRBV4-1	.	TRBJ1-6	.	TGCGCCAGCAGGCCGACTGTGAGCTCCTATAATTCACCCCTCCACTTT	CASRPTVSSYNSPLHF
TRBV9	.	TRBJ1-6	few	TGTGCCAGCAGCGTAGCGGGGGCCTATAATTCACCCCTCCACTTT	CASSVAGAYNSPLHF
TRBV7-2	.	TRBJ1-5	.	TGTGCCAGCAGCTTAGTGGCCGGGGATAGCAATCAGCCCCAGCATTTT	CASSLVAGDSNQPQHF
TRBV27	TRBD1	TRBJ1-6	few	TGTGCCAGCAGTTTAGACAGGGGGAATAATTCACCCCTCCACTTT	CASSLDRGNNSPLHF
TRBV27	TRBD1	TRBJ2-1	.	TGTGCCAGCAGTTTAGGGGCAGGGGGCAATGAGCAGTTCTTC	CASSLGAGGNEQFF
TRBV6-1	.	TRBJ2-1	once	TGTGCCAGCAGTGAACTACCACAGGGCCCGTACAATGAGCAGTTCTTC	CASSELPQGPYNEQFF
TRBV6-2/TRBV6-3	TRBD2	TRBJ2-3	.	TGTGCCAGCAGTTACCGGGGACTAGCGTCCACAGATACGCAGTATTTT	CASSYRGLASTDTQYF
TRBV19	TRBD2	TRBJ2-5	.	TGTGCCAGTAGTGCCAGCGGGGGGCAAGAGACCCAGTACTTC	CASSASGGQETQYF
TRBV30	.	TRBJ1-3	.	TGTGCCTGGAGTAAAACCGTGGGACTCCACTCTGGAAACACCATATATTTT	CAWSKTVGLHSGNTIYF
TRBV3-1/TRBV3-2	TRBD2	TRBJ2-1	.	TGTGCCAGCAGCCCCACTAGCGGGGGGGCCAATGAGCAGTTCTTC	CASSPTSGGANEQFF
TRBV2	.	TRBJ1-1	.	TGTGCCAGCAGTGAAGGGACACCTAACACTGAAGCTTTCTTT	CASSEGTPNTEAFF
TRBV28	.	TRBJ1-1	.	TGTGCCAGCACCATCGGGACTTCGAACACTGAAGCTTTCTTT	CASTIGTSNTEAFF
TRBV27	TRBD1	TRBJ2-7	.	TGTGCCAGCAGTTCTCTACAGGGGACCCACGAGCAGTACTTC	CASSSLQGTHEQYF
TRBV10-2	.	TRBJ1-3	.	TGCGCCAGCAGTGACGGGACTGCCAGTGGAAACACCATATATTTT	CASSDGTASGNTIYF
TRBV28	TRBD1	TRBJ1-3	.	TGTGCCAGCAGTTTATCAGGGGGCGTCGACACCATATATTTT	CASSLSGGVDTIYF
TRBV19	.	TRBJ2-6	.	TGTGCCAGTACTCGGCCACTAAGCTCTGGGGCCAACGTCCTGACTTTC	CASTRPLSSGANVLTF
TRBV5-6	TRBD1	TRBJ2-7	.	TGTGCCAGCAGCTCCGGGACAGGGGGCCAGTATTTTGGGCACGAGCAGTACTTC	CASSSGTGGQYFGHEQYF
TRBV5-1	.	TRBJ1-4	few	TGCGCCAGCCCGTGGACAGACAATGAAAAACTGTTTTTT	CASPWTDNEKLFF
TRBV5-1	.	TRBJ2-2	.	TGCGCCAGCAGCTTGGGCCAGATCACCGGGGAGCTGTTTTTT	CASSLGQITGELFF
TRBV19	.	TRBJ1-1	.	TGTGCCAGTAGGACTGCAGGAGGAGGAACTGAAGCTTTCTTT	CASRTAGGGTEAFF
TRBV19	TRBD2	TRBJ2-3	few	TGTGCCAGTAGCCCGGTACCACTAGCGGGGGCAGATACGCAGTATTTT	CASSPVPLAGADTQYF
TRBV19	.	TRBJ1-1	.	TGTGCCAGTAGTATCGTGTGGAACACTGAAGCTTTCTTT	CASSIVWNTEAFF
TRBV5-1	TRBD1	TRBJ2-7	.	TGCGCCAGCAGCTTGGAGACAGGGCGATACGAGCAGTACTTC	CASSLETGRYEQYF
TRBV7-3	.	TRBJ2-3	.	TGTGCCAGCAGCCCCGACTCGGGTGGGACAGATACGCAGTATTTT	CASSPDSGGTDTQYF
TRBV2	.	TRBJ1-5	.	TGTGCCAGCAGTGAAGTTCGCGGGGGAGGGCAGCCCCAGCATTTT	CASSEVRGGGQPQHF
TRBV3-1/TRBV3-2	TRBD1	TRBJ2-7	few	TGTGCCAGCAGCCTCGGACAGGGAGCCTCCTACGAGCAGTACTTC	CASSLGQGASYEQYF
TRBV18	.	TRBJ1-4	.	TGTGCCAGCTCATCAACAGGATTCTATGAAAAACTGTTTTTT	CASSSTGFYEKLFF
TRBV7-9	.	TRBJ2-5	.	TGTGCCAGCAGCCACGGGACACCTCACGGGGAGACCCAGTACTTC	CASSHGTPHGETQYF
TRBV7-2	.	TRBJ2-3	.	TGTGCCAGCAGCTTCCGGAGCGGGAGCACAGATACGCAGTATTTT	CASSFRSGSTDTQYF
TRBV7-7	TRBD2	TRBJ2-3	few	TGTGCCAGCAGCACGGGACTAGCGGGGACAGATACGCAGTATTTT	CASSTGLAGTDTQYF
TRBV4-2	TRBD1	TRBJ1-3	.	TGTGCCAGCAGCCTTACAGGGGGCTCTGGAAACACCATATATTTT	CASSLTGGSGNTIYF
TRBV18	TRBD1	TRBJ1-6	.	TGTGCCAGCTCTCCGGGGACAGATAATTCACCCCTCCACTTT	CASSPGTDNSPLHF
TRBV18	TRBD1	TRBJ1-4	once	TGTGCCAGCTCACTAGACAGGGTCGGAGAACTGTTTTTT	CASSLDRVGELFF
TRBV7-8	TRBD2	TRBJ2-4	.	TGTGCCAGCAGCTTAGGCTTCGGGGGGGCCAAAAACATTCAGTACTTC	CASSLGFGGAKNIQYF
TRBV3-1/TRBV3-2	.	TRBJ2-7	.	TGTGCCAGCACCCCGTCGATTAGCGCCCACTACGAGCAGTACTTC	CASTPSISAHYEQYF
TRBV10-2	.	TRBJ2-1	.	TGCGCCAGCAGTGAGTCTCCCCAGAATGAGCAGTTCTTC	CASSESPQNEQFF
TRBV11-3	TRBD2	TRBJ2-1	.	TGTGCCAGCAGCTTGGGGGAGGGGACCTACAATGAGCAGTTCTTC	CASSLGEGTYNEQFF
TRBV2	.	TRBJ1-2	once	TGTGCCAGCAGTGAGGAGACAGCCAACTATGGCTACACCTTC	CASSEETANYGYTF
TRBV6-4	.	TRBJ1-2	.	TGTGCCAGCAGTGACTCGAACCAGGGCATTGGTGGCTACACCTTC	CASSDSNQGIGGYTF
TRBV6-1	.	TRBJ2-7	.	TGTGCCAGCAGTGACGGGGGAACCGAGCAGTACTTC	CASSDGGTEQYF
TRBV6-5	.	TRBJ1-1	once	TGTGCCAGCAGTTACGCGGCGGCAGGGTTGGCCACTGAAGCTTTCTTT	CASSYAAAGLATEAFF
TRBV5-6	.	TRBJ2-7	.	TGTGCCAGCAGCTTGGAGCAGGGCAGATCCTACGAGCAGTACTTC	CASSLEQGRSYEQYF
TRBV19	TRBD1	TRBJ1-2	.	TGTGCCAGTAGTATCGGCGGACAGGGATTCTATGGCTACACCTTC	CASSIGGQGFYGYTF
TRBV7-3	TRBD2	TRBJ2-3	.	TGTGCCAGCAGCTTAAGGGAGGGAGATACGCAGTATTTT	CASSLREGDTQYF
TRBV10-3	.	TRBJ2-3	.	TGTGCCATCAGTGTGGACAGTAGCACAGATACGCAGTATTTT	CAISVDSSTDTQYF
TRBV7-2	.	TRBJ2-7	once	TGTGCCAGCAGCTTAGTGTCCCAGGGGTCATACGAGCAGTACTTC	CASSLVSQGSYEQYF
TRBV10-3	TRBD2	TRBJ2-3	.	TGTGCCATCAGTGAGATTAGCGGGGGGGGTGATACGCAGTATTTT	CAISEISGGGDTQYF
TRBV4-2	TRBD1	TRBJ2-1	.	TGTGCCAGCAGCCAAGATCTTACCTTGACAGGGAGAAATGAGCAGTTCTTC	CASSQDLTLTGRNEQFF
TRBV23-1	.	TRBJ2-3	.	TGCGCCAGCAGTCATTGGGGGCGAGGCACAGATACGCAGTATTTT	CASSHWGRGTDTQYF
TRBV7-2	TRBD1	TRBJ2-1	.	TGTGCCAGCAGCTTAGTGGGACAGGGTGTAAATGAGCAGTTCTTC	CASSLVGQGVNEQFF
TRBV18	.	TRBJ1-4	.	TGTGCCAGCTCACCCCCGAACAGGGAAGCTAATGAAAAACTGTTTTTT	CASSPPNREANEKLFF
TRBV3-1/TRBV3-2	TRBD1	TRBJ2-7	.	TGTGCCAGCAGCCAAGGCCGCCAGGGGGACGAGCAGTACTTC	CASSQGRQGDEQYF
TRBV5-1	.	TRBJ2-1	.	TGCGCCAGCAGCTTAGGGGGGGAGTCCTACAATGAGCAGTTCTTC	CASSLGGESYNEQFF
TRBV27	TRBD1	TRBJ1-1	once	TGTGCCAGCAGTTTCACAGGGGGGGTCGGCACTGAAGCTTTCTTT	CASSFTGGVGTEAFF
TRBV6-5	TRBD1	TRBJ2-5	.	TGTGCCAGCAGTCCGGGACAGGTCCAGTACTTC	CASSPGQVQYF